This TCR beta chain comes out of a study of shared clonotypes between healthy human individuals. A 200 ng quantity of DNA, 25,000 to 30,000 T cell genomes, went into the sorted-subset replicate PCRs. The assay was immunoSEQ multiplex PCR, and TCRdb's table has in-frame clones only and misses some. The table has fewer than 1.6 million clones, 97% to 99% seen once. The CDR3 consists of 14 residues. Germline CDR1 reads LNHDA; CDR2 reads SQIVND (reference sequence). After removal of 5 bases from V and 6 bases from J, the junction contained 7 bases not matched to a gene. Notes on this clone: Its antigen is as yet unknown.

Study-level points and caveats: Shared clonotypes across all four donors exceeded non-shared ones in generation probability.

This receptor was obtained from a man aged 25 to 40 in good health. Material for sequencing was naive CD4+ T cells sorted from blood. Subset noted: CD45RA+ positively selected. The chain joins TRBV19 to TRBJ1-5; 7 bases map to TRBD1. CDR3 coding DNA: TGTGCCAGTAGTCGTGGACAGGCAAGTCAGCCCCAGCATTTT. Amino acids: CASSRGQASQPQHF.